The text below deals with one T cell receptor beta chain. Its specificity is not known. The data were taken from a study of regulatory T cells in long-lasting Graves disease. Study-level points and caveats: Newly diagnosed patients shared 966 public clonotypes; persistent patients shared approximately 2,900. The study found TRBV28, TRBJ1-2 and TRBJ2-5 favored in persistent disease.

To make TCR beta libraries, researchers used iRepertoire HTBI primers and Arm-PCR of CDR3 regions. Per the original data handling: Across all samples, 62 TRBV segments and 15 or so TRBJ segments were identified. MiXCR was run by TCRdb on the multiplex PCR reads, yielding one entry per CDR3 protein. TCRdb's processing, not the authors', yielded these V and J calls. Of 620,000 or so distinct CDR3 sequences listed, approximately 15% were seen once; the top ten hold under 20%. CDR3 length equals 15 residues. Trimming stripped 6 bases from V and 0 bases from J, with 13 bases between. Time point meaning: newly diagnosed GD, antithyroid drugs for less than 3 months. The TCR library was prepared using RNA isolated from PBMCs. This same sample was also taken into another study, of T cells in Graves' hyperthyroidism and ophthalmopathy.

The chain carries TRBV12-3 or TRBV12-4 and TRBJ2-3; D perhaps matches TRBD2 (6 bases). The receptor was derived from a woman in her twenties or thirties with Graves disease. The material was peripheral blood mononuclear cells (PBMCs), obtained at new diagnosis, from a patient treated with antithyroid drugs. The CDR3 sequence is CASRKFSGSTDTQYF. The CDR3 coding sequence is TGTGCCAGCAGAAAATTTAGCGGAAGCACAGATACGCAGTATTTT.